The 17 T cell receptor beta chains presented below share a single source sample, sequenced in a study of blood T cell repertoires in COVID-19. TCRdb's table, derived via immunoSEQ multiplex PCR, lists solely in-frame clones and lacks some. The sample holds about 35,000 clones, more than 75% seen once. The sequenced sample consisted of peripheral blood. Receptors were obtained from an older man with active or convalescent COVID-19.

This clone occurred once. This rearrangement joins TRBV3-1 (or the pseudogene TRBV3-2) to TRBJ1-5; D remains ambiguous. The CDR3 sequence is 14 residues long. V lost 0 bases, J lost 6 bases, and 9 bases lay in between. Looked up from germline, CDR1 is LGHDT and CDR2 is YNNKEL (reference sequence). This chain's CDR3 is CASSQDLSGQPQHF. CDR3 DNA sequence: TGTGCCAGCAGCCAAGATCTTAGCGGTCAGCCCCAGCATTTT.

CDR3 in amino acids: CASTPDSSYEQYF. The CDR3 DNA reads as TGCGCCAGCACCCCGGACTCGTCCTACGAGCAGTACTTC. The chain combines TRBV5-1 with TRBJ2-7; D may be TRBD2 (5 bases). Germline-derived CDR1 and CDR2 are SGHRS and YFSETQ. The CDR3 spans 13 residues. Trimming took off 6 bases at V and 1 base at J, with 11 bases between the two ends.

This chain links TRBV5-1 with TRBJ2-5, with TRBD1 matching over 8 bases. V was clipped by 4 bases and J by 4 bases; unmatched bases: 9. This CDR3 contains 15 residues. Germline V gene data show CDR1 as SGHRS and CDR2 as YFSETQ. As DNA, the CDR3 is TGCGCCAGCAGCCCGGACAGGGTGACGGGAGAGACCCAGTACTTC. Amino acid sequence: CASSPDRVTGETQYF.

Only a few counts were recorded for this clone. The gene calls are TRBV6-1 and TRBJ1-5; TRBD1 might be the D (5 bases). The V end was cut by 2 bases, the J end by 6 bases, with 17 bases between. The CDR3 has 16 amino acids. The germline gives CDR1 MNHNS, CDR2 SASEGT. Here the CDR3 DNA reads TGTGCCAGCAGTGAACTGGGGGGATCCGTCGGTCAGCCCCAGCATTTT. The encoded protein is CASSELGGSVGQPQHF.

The chain combines TRBV5-1 with TRBJ1-1; D is unclear. This CDR3 is built from 13 residues. Germline V lookup: CDR1 SGHRS, CDR2 YFSETQ. The V and J ends lost 0 bases and 6 bases respectively, with 9 bases between them. In nucleotides, the CDR3 is TGCGCCAGCAGCTTGGCAGGTGGCTCTGAAGCTTTCTTT. This codes for CASSLAGGSEAFF. Filled out from reference TRBV5-1 and TRBJ1-1, the complete variable domain reads KAGVTQTPRYLIKTRGQQVTLSCSPISGHRSVSWYQQTPGQGLQFLFEYFSETQRNKGNFPGRFSGRQFSNSRSEMNVSTLELGDSALYLCASSLAGGSEAFFGQGTRLTVV.

This clone was counted between two and nine times. The chain is built from TRBV6-2 or TRBV6-3 and TRBJ2-5; D not certain. The V end lost 5 bases, the J end lost 7 bases, and 8 bases lay between the germline ends. The length of the CDR3 is 11 residues. The germline gives CDR1 MNHEY, CDR2 SVGEGT. CDR3 sequence (DNA): TGTGCCAGCAGTACCGCCGGGACCCAGTACTTC. This sequence encodes CASSTAGTQYF.

The chain is built from TRBV13 and TRBJ2-1, with D possibly being TRBD1 (6 bases). The CDR3 loop spans 15 amino acids. The V gene's germline CDR1 is PRHDT and CDR2 FYEKMQ (reference sequence). V dropped 1 base and J dropped 7 bases, with 14 bases sitting between them. Written as DNA, the CDR3 is TGTGCCAGCAGCTTAGAGAGTCAGGGGACGAATGAGCAGTTCTTC. Its protein is CASSLESQGTNEQFF.

The rearrangement links TRBV7-9 to TRBJ2-5; TRBD1 is a possible D gene (5 bases). Germline V gene sequence: CDR1 SEHNR, CDR2 FQNEAQ (reference sequence). V was trimmed by 5 bases and J by 1 base, leaving 11 bases between them. The CDR3 sequence is 14 residues long. The CDR3 region has the DNA TGTGCCAGCAGCCTGTTAGGGGTCCAAGAGACCCAGTACTTC. It is translated as CASSLLGVQETQYF.

V and J are TRBV20-1 and TRBJ2-5; D is ambiguous. The germline V gene encodes CDR1 DFQATT and CDR2 SNEGSKA (reference sequence). Deletions cut 3 bases from V and 3 bases from J, with 5 bases between. This CDR3 region has 11 residues. The CDR3 DNA is TGCAGTGCTAGCAGTGAAGAGACCCAGTACTTC. Protein: CSASSEETQYF.

CDR3 in DNA: TGCGCCAGCAGCGTGGGACTGCCTGGTTTAGAGACCCAGTACTTC. This translates into CASSVGLPGLETQYF. This chain links TRBV5-1 with TRBJ2-5; D is perhaps TRBD2 (6 bases). Deletions cut 4 bases from V and 4 bases from J, with 17 bases between. Germline V gene lookup returns CDR1 SGHRS and CDR2 YFSETQ. The length of the CDR3 is 15 residues.

This sequence joins TRBV4-3 and TRBJ2-3, with TRBD2 as a possible D gene (6 bases). The germline gives CDR1 LGHNA, CDR2 YSLEER. The CDR3 contains 15 residues. Trimming pared 1 base from V and 7 bases from J, leaving 15 bases between. The CDR3 here is CASSQVGRERHTQYF. CDR3 DNA sequence: TGCGCCAGCAGCCAAGTAGGTCGGGAGCGCCATACGCAGTATTTT.

This clone was picked up a small number of times. This rearrangement joins TRBV11-2 to TRBJ2-2; 8 nucleotides match TRBD2. This CDR3 has 15 amino acids. Germline V gene lookup returns CDR1 SGHAT and CDR2 FQNNGV. The J segment lost 4 bases and the V segment lost 5 bases, leaving 6 bases of the junction unmatched. The CDR3 is CASSLIAGSTGELFF. The CDR3 region has the DNA TGTGCCAGCAGCCTTATAGCGGGAAGCACCGGGGAGCTGTTTTTT.

The chain recombines TRBV27 with TRBJ2-1, with 10 bases identical to TRBD1. Germline V gene sequence: CDR1 MNHEY, CDR2 SMNVEV (reference sequence). The CDR3 covers 17 residues. The V segment lost 5 bases and the J segment 5 bases; nucleotides outside the gene matches: 12. The CDR3 DNA follows: TGTGCCAGCAGTCCACCGACAGGGGGCCTCACCCACAATGAGCAGTTCTTC. The encoded protein is CASSPPTGGLTHNEQFF.

V gene TRBV27 combines with J gene TRBJ2-3; D may be TRBD1 (6 bases). V was cut by 7 bases and J by 3 bases, with 14 bases left in between. The CDR3 is made up of 14 amino acids. Germline V gene data show CDR1 as MNHEY and CDR2 as SMNVEV (reference sequence). DNA of the CDR3: TGTGCCAGCACCCCGACAGGACTGACAGATACGCAGTATTTT. Its protein is CASTPTGLTDTQYF.

This chain uses TRBV18 with TRBJ1-3; TRBD1 agrees at 7 bases. V shed 0 bases, J shed 4 bases, and the junction held 6 bases outside the gene matches. CDR3 length equals 16 residues. CDR1 KGHSH and CDR2 LQKENI come from the germline V gene. CDR3 residues: CASSPPGTVAGNTIYF. CDR3 bases: TGTGCCAGCTCACCACCGGGGACAGTGGCCGGAAACACCATATATTTT.

J is TRBJ2-2 and V is TRBV2, with D perhaps matching TRBD1 (5 bases). CDR3 length: 14 residues. Germline-derived CDR1 and CDR2 are SNHLY and FYNNEI. Trimming pared 4 bases from V and 4 bases from J, leaving 10 bases between. CDR3 in DNA: TGTGCCAGCAGTGTCCAGGGTAGCACCGGGGAGCTGTTTTTT. As protein: CASSVQGSTGELFF.

The rearrangement joins TRBV19 to TRBJ2-7; D not certain. Trimming removed 4 bases from V and 3 bases from J, with 7 bases in between. Per germline, CDR1 LNHDA and CDR2 SQIVND (reference sequence). This CDR3 region has 12 residues. The CDR3 DNA sequence: TGTGCCAGTAGTAACAGATTCTACGAGCAGTACTTC. Amino acid sequence: CASSNRFYEQYF.